A single T cell receptor (beta chain) is shown here with its context. Its antigen is not identified. The method was immunoSEQ multiplex PCR; TCRdb's version includes in-frame clones alone and lacks a portion of them. This table holds roughly 40,000 clones, approximately 85% found once. This specimen comes from a study of T cells in narcolepsy. This CDR3 has 14 residues. The V and J ends lost 4 bases and 4 bases, in that order; junction bases with no gene match: 6. Germline assignment: CDR1 SNHLY and CDR2 FYNNEI. Regarding the study as a whole: In some patient and control memory CD4+ samples, autoreactive clones were absent.

V is TRBV2 and J is TRBJ1-1, with 7 nucleotides matching TRBD1. What was sequenced was CD45RA- memory CD4+ T cells from PBMCs. This sequence was found in a human donor with narcolepsy. In DNA, the CDR3 is TGTGCCAGCAGTGTGCGTAGGGGGCCCACTGAAGCTTTCTTT. Translation: CASSVRRGPTEAFF.